The clone carrying this T cell receptor beta chain was counted a few times. Its antigen is not identified. TCR alpha and TCR beta cDNA libraries carrying sample barcodes and UMIs came from 5'RACE with constant-segment primers. TCRdb re-analysed the 5' RACE reads in MiXCR, keeping a single row per CDR3 protein. The table shows nearly 200,000 distinct CDR3 sequences, with roughly 18% occurring only once. The record originates from a study of T-cell memory formation after mild COVID-19. The germline gives CDR1 SQVTM, CDR2 ANQGSEA. Trimming took off 6 bases at V and 2 bases at J, with 11 bases between the two ends. This CDR3 comprises 13 residues. Overall study findings and caveats: Within pre-infection memory, some responding clones were found, suggesting cross-reactive memory joined. Contracting CD4+ clones were located mainly in CM and EM, and CD8+ clones in EMRA.

The sequence was obtained from an adult woman who had mild COVID-19 (a few samples of this study predate the infection). Cell type and time point are not known. Sequenced sample: PBMCs or a T cell subset sorted from them (not recorded which). V and J are TRBV29-1 and TRBJ2-1; weak D call: TRBD2 (5 bases). CDR3 residues: CSVGVGPYNEQFF. As DNA, the CDR3 is TGCAGCGTGGGAGTAGGTCCCTACAATGAGCAGTTCTTC.